The 7 T cell receptor beta chains presented below share a single source sample, sequenced in a study of T cell responses to AZD1222 COVID-19 vaccine (dated by TCRdb to about 2021). Library preparation used the immunoSEQ multiplex PCR assay. What TCRdb holds here is the immuneACCESS table cut down to in-frame rearrangements. Part of the clones is not present; checked against another copy, under half of the missing clones reflect an unresolved V gene, and the others are unexplained. The table for this sample lists roughly 49,000 clones; approximately 90% of them were counted only once. The leading ten clones occupy roughly 2.5% of the sample. The meaning of the sample's time point label: about 28 days (+/-7) after the second vaccine dose. This specimen consisted of peripheral blood, obtained 28 days after the second AZD1222 dose. The receptors originated from an adult who received the AZD1222 COVID-19 vaccine.

V gene TRBV30 combines with J gene TRBJ2-7; 8 positions agree with TRBD1. Per germline, CDR1 GTSNPN and CDR2 SVGIG (reference sequence). The V gene end was trimmed by 3 bases and the J gene end by 0 bases; junction bases not matched to a gene: 4. This CDR3 comprises 14 residues. The CDR3 nucleotides are TGTGCCTGGAGGAGGACAGGGAGCTCCTACGAGCAGTACTTC. This gives the protein CAWRRTGSSYEQYF.

The genes are TRBV2 and TRBJ2-7, with D hard to call. From germline, CDR1 is SNHLY and CDR2 FYNNEI. Deletions cut 1 base from V and 3 bases from J, with 10 bases between. The CDR3 totals 14 residues. The CDR3 DNA reads TGTGCCAGCAGTGAAGTCCCAGGCAACTACGAGCAGTACTTC. This gives the protein CASSEVPGNYEQYF.

The chain is built from TRBV27 and TRBJ2-7; perhaps TRBD1 as D (6 bases). Per the germline V gene, CDR1 is MNHEY and CDR2 is SMNVEV (reference sequence). The CDR3 contains 15 residues. V lost 6 bases and J 0 bases, leaving 15 bases between the germline ends. The CDR3 is CASSYGTLNSYEQYF. For the CDR3, the DNA is TGTGCCAGCAGCTACGGGACATTGAACTCCTACGAGCAGTACTTC.

This sequence joins TRBV10-3 and TRBJ2-2, with no clear D. Trimming took off 5 bases at V and 4 bases at J, with 8 bases between the two ends. Germline V gene data show CDR1 as ENHRY and CDR2 as SYGVKD. The CDR3 runs 13 residues. CDR3 nucleotide sequence: TGTGCCATCAGTCCGGGCCCCACCGGGGAGCTGTTTTTT. It translates to CAISPGPTGELFF.

The CDR3, as DNA: TGTGCCAGCAGCCCTCCCGGGGGGGTTGTTAGTCAGCCCCAGCATTTT. Its translation is CASSPPGGVVSQPQHF. The chain couples TRBV7-8 to TRBJ1-5, with D maybe TRBD1 (5 bases). The germline V and J ends were trimmed by 5 bases and 6 bases, with 20 bases remaining between them. This CDR3 is built from 16 residues. The germline V gene has CDR1 SGHVS and CDR2 FQNEAQ.

J is TRBJ1-1 and V is TRBV28, with D tentatively TRBD1 (5 bases). CDR1 is MDHEN, CDR2 SYDVKM, per germline. CDR3 size: 13 residues. Trimming took 2 bases from V and 4 from J, leaving 8 bases between them. CDR3 bases: TGTGCCAGCAGTTTAGGGGGGTCCACTGAAGCTTTCTTT. Protein: CASSLGGSTEAFF. Full variable domain (missing parts from reference TRBV28 and TRBJ1-1): DVKVTQSSRYLVKRTGEKVFLECVQDMDHENMFWYRQDPGLGLRLIYFSYDVKMKEKGDIPEGYSVSREKKERFSLILESASTNQTSMYLCASSLGGSTEAFFGQGTRLTVV.

The CDR3 DNA follows: TGTGCCAGCAGCTCAAGCCGGACAGGGGAAGGAGAAAAACTGTTTTTT. It specifies CASSSSRTGEGEKLFF. The chain carries TRBV7-9 and TRBJ1-4, with 9 bases matching TRBD1. The CDR3 has 16 amino acids. V lost 4 bases, J lost 8 bases, and 11 bases stayed unmatched. Germline CDR1 SEHNR, CDR2 FQNEAQ (reference sequence).